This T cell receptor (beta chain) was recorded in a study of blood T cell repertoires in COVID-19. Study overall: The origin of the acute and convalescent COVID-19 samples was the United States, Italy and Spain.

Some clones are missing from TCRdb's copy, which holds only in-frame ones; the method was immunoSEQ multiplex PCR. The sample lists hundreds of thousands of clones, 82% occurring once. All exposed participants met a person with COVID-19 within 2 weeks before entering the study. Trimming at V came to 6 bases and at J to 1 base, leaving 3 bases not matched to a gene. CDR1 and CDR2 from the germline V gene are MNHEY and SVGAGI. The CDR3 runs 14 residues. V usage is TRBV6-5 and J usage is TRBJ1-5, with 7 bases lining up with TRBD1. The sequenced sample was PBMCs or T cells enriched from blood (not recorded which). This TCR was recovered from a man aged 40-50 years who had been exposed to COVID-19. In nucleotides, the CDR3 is TGTGCCAGCAGGGACAGGCAAAGCAATCAGCCCCAGCATTTT. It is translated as CASRDRQSNQPQHF.